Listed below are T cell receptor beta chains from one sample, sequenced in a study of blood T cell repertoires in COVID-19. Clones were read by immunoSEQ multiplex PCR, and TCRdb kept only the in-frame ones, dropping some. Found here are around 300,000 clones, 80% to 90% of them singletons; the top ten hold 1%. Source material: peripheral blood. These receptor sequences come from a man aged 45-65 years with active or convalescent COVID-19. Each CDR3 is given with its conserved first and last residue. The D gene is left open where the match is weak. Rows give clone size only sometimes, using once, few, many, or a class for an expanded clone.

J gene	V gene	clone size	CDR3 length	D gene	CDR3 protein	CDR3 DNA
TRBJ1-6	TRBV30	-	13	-	CAWVEASNSPLHF	TGTGCCTGGGTCGAAGCTTCTAATTCACCCCTCCACTTT
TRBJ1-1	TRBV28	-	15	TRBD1	CASSSAGGLNTEAFF	TGTGCCAGCAGTTCCGCAGGGGGCCTGAACACTGAAGCTTTCTTT
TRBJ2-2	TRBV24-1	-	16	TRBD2	CATSDAGTSKTGELFF	TGTGCCACCAGTGATGCCGGGACTAGCAAGACCGGGGAGCTGTTTTTT
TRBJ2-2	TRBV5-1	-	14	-	CASTSDSYTGELFF	TGCGCCAGCACCTCGGACAGTTACACCGGGGAGCTGTTTTTT
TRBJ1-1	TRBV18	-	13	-	CASSPVEEGEAFF	TGTGCCAGCTCACCAGTAGAAGAGGGGGAGGCTTTCTTT
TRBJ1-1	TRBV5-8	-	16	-	CASSLWGGTAASEAFF	TGTGCCAGCAGCTTGTGGGGGGGGACGGCGGCTTCTGAAGCTTTCTTT
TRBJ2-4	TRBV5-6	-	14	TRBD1	CASSLSQGVSIQYF	TGTGCCAGCAGCTTGAGCCAGGGGGTGAGCATTCAGTACTTC
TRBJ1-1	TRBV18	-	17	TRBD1	CASSPISPGQGWTEAFF	TGTGCCAGCTCACCAATTTCGCCGGGACAGGGATGGACTGAAGCTTTCTTT
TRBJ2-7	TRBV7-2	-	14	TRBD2	CASSSGISGAEQYF	TGTGCCAGCAGCTCTGGTATTAGCGGGGCTGAGCAGTACTTC
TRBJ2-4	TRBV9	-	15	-	CASSVAQSYGDIQYF	TGTGCCAGCAGCGTAGCACAGAGTTACGGGGACATTCAGTACTTC
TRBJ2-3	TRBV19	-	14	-	CASSRRFGTDTQYF	TGTGCCAGTAGCCGGAGGTTCGGCACAGATACGCAGTATTTT
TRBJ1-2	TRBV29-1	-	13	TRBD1	CSVDQTGVYGYTF	TGCAGCGTTGACCAGACAGGGGTTTATGGCTACACCTTC
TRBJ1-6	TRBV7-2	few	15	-	CASSFFGILNSPLHF	TGTGCCAGCAGCTTCTTCGGGATCCTTAATTCACCCCTCCACTTT
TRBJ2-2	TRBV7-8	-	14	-	CASSLGYRDGELFF	TGTGCCAGCAGCTTAGGTTACAGGGACGGGGAGCTGTTTTTT
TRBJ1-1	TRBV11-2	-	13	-	CASSLEPRNEAFF	TGTGCCAGCAGCTTAGAACCGCGTAATGAAGCTTTCTTT
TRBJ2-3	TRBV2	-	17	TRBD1	CASSSQGVGTTTDTQYF	TGTGCCAGCAGTTCCCAGGGGGTGGGGACGACCACAGATACGCAGTATTTT
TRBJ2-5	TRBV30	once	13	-	CAWSVPNGETQYF	TGTGCCTGGAGTGTCCCTAACGGGGAGACCCAGTACTTC
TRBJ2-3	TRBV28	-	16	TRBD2	CASSQQPSGRTDTQYF	TGTGCCAGCAGCCAACAGCCTAGCGGGAGAACAGATACGCAGTATTTT
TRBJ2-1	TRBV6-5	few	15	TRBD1	CASTDDRGSYNEQFF	TGTGCCAGCACCGACGACAGGGGCTCCTACAATGAGCAGTTCTTC
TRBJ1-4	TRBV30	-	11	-	CAWTGSGKLFF	TGTGCCTGGACAGGGTCCGGAAAACTGTTTTTT
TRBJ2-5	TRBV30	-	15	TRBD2	CAWSPRGGAQETQYF	TGTGCCTGGAGTCCCCGGGGGGGGGCCCAAGAGACCCAGTACTTC
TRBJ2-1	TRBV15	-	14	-	CATSRDQGTGEQFF	TGTGCCACCAGCAGAGATCAGGGGACCGGTGAGCAGTTCTTC
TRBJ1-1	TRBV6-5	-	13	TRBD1	CASSPGGNTEAFF	TGTGCCAGCAGCCCAGGGGGGAACACTGAAGCTTTCTTT
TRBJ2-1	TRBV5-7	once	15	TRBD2	CASSQRLARYNEQFF	TGTGCCAGCAGCCAAAGACTAGCACGTTACAATGAGCAGTTCTTC
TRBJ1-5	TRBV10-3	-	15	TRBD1	CAISEAGQANQPQHF	TGTGCCATCAGTGAGGCGGGACAGGCCAATCAGCCCCAGCATTTT
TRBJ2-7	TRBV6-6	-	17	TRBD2	CASSPLFNSGSSYEQYF	TGTGCCAGCAGTCCGCTCTTCAATAGCGGGAGCTCCTACGAGCAGTACTTC
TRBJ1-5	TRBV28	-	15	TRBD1	CASSSGQGGNQPQHF	TGTGCCAGCAGTTCCGGACAGGGAGGCAATCAGCCCCAGCATTTT
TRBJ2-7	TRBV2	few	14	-	CARGAGPYSYEQYF	TGTGCCAGAGGGGCTGGGCCCTACTCCTACGAGCAGTACTTC
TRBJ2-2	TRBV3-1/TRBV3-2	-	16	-	CASSPLEGGNTGELFF	TGTGCCAGCAGCCCGCTTGAGGGAGGAAACACCGGGGAGCTGTTTTTT
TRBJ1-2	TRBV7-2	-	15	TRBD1	CASSLAGTGEGGYTF	TGTGCCAGCAGCTTAGCCGGGACAGGGGAGGGTGGCTACACCTTC
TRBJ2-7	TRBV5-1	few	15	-	CASSSEPQSSYEQYF	TGCGCCAGCAGCTCGGAACCACAGAGCTCCTACGAGCAGTACTTC
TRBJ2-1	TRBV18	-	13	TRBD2	CASRTSGDNEQFF	TGTGCCAGCCGGACTAGCGGGGACAATGAGCAGTTCTTC
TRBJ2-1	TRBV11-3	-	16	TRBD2	CASSLRSGAKRNEQFF	TGTGCCAGCAGCTTACGCAGCGGGGCCAAAAGGAATGAGCAGTTCTTC
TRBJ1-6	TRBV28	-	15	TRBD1	CASSFQGAAVSPLHF	TGTGCCAGCAGTTTTCAGGGGGCGGCTGTTTCACCCCTCCACTTT
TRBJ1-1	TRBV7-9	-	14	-	CASSFPDRHTEAFF	TGTGCCAGCAGCTTCCCGGACAGACACACTGAAGCTTTCTTT
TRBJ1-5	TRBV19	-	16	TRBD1	CASGDRGVDSNQPQHF	TGCGCCTCGGGCGACAGGGGGGTCGATAGCAATCAGCCCCAGCATTTT
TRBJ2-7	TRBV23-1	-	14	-	CASSRAKKGDEQYF	TGCGCCAGCAGTCGGGCAAAAAAAGGGGACGAGCAGTACTTC
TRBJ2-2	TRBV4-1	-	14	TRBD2	CASSLRGGTGELFF	TGCGCCAGCAGCCTACGGGGGGGCACCGGGGAGCTGTTTTTT
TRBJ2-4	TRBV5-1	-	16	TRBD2	CASSLDAGRGKNIQYF	TGCGCCAGCAGCTTGGATGCGGGGAGGGGCAAAAACATTCAGTACTTC
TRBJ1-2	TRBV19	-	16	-	CASSISQSVGSSGYTF	TGTGCCAGTAGTATCTCCCAGTCGGTAGGTTCTAGCGGCTACACCTTC
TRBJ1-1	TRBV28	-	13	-	CASSSPSGTEAFF	TGTGCCAGCAGTTCCCCCTCGGGGACTGAAGCTTTCTTT
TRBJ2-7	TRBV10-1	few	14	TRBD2	CASSEGTSGTGQYF	TGCGCCAGCAGTGAGGGGACTAGCGGGACCGGGCAGTACTTC
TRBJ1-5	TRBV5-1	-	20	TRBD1	CASSLAPTGAGTGGNQPQHF	TGCGCCAGCAGCTTGGCTCCGACAGGGGCGGGAACCGGGGGCAATCAGCCCCAGCATTTT
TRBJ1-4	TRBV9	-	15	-	CASSVEPGANEKLFF	TGTGCCAGCAGCGTAGAACCAGGGGCGAATGAAAAACTGTTTTTT
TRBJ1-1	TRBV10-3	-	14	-	CAISERGSNTEAFF	TGTGCCATCAGTGAGAGAGGGAGTAACACTGAAGCTTTCTTT
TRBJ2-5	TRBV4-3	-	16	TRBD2	CASSHPLAGGRETQYF	TGCGCCAGCAGCCACCCGTTAGCGGGGGGGCGAGAGACCCAGTACTTC
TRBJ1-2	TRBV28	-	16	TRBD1	CASRMAGTVKSYGYTF	TGTGCCAGCAGAATGGCCGGGACAGTGAAATCCTATGGCTACACCTTC
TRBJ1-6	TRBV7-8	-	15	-	CASSTGAADNSPLHF	TGTGCCAGCAGCACAGGAGCCGCGGATAATTCACCCCTCCACTTT
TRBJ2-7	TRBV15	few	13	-	CATSSGSLYEQYF	TGTGCCACCAGCTCCGGTAGTCTTTACGAGCAGTACTTC
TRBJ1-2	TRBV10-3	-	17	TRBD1	CAISESNRGGSNYGYTF	TGTGCCATCAGTGAGTCAAACAGGGGGGGATCTAACTATGGCTACACCTTC
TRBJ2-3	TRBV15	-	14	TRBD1	CATSRDRATDTQYF	TGTGCCACCAGCAGGGACAGGGCTACAGATACGCAGTATTTT
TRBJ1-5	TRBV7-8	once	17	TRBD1	CASSLYPGGRSNQPQHF	TGTGCCAGCAGCCTTTACCCAGGGGGTCGTAGCAATCAGCCCCAGCATTTT
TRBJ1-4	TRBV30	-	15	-	CAWEAKGNMHEKLFF	TGTGCCTGGGAAGCGAAGGGGAATATGCATGAAAAACTGTTTTTT